This entry is about one T cell receptor beta chain. TCRdb passed the 5' RACE reads through MiXCR, listing each CDR3 protein once. The sample yields approximately 70,000 distinct CDR3 sequences, roughly 13% seen once. CDR3 length: 16 amino acids. Losses at the gene ends were 5 bases for V and 1 base for J; bases not matched to a gene: 9. Germline V gives CDR1 KGHDR, CDR2 SFDVKD. The data derive from a study of early T cells in non-severe SARS-CoV-2 infection. The sample consisted of whole blood. The V call is TRBV24-1, the J call TRBJ2-7, with TRBD1 matching over 8 bases. This receptor was identified in an adult who was a healthcare worker with PCR-confirmed SARS-CoV-2 infection or an uninfected control (not recorded which). CDR3 sequence (DNA): TGTGCCACCAGTGCCACCCCAGGACAGGGTTCCTACGAGCAGTACTTC. The encoded protein is CATSATPGQGSYEQYF.